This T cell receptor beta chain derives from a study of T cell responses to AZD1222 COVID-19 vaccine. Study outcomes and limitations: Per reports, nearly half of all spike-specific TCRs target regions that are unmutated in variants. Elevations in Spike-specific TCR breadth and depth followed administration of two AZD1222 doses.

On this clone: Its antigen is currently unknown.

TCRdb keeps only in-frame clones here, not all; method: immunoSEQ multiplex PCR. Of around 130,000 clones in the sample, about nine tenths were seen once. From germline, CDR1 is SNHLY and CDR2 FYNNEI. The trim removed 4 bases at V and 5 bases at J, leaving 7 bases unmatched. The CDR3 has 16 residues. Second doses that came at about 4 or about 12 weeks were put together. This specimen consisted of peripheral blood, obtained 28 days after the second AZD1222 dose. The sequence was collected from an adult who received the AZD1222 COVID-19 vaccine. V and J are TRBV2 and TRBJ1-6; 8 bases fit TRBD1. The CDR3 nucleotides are TGTGCCAGCAGTGGCCTGATGACAGGGGATAATTCACCCCTCCACTTT. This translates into CASSGLMTGDNSPLHF.